Sequencing of this T cell receptor (beta chain) was carried out in a study of Graves' ophthalmopathy and Graves' hyperthyroidism. Scientists amplified the TCR beta CDR3 regions from RNA transcripts. HTBI primers were used in a first-round RT-PCR, which preceded a second-round multiplex PCR. TCRdb reprocessed the multiplex PCR reads with MiXCR, giving one entry per CDR3 protein. The data contain over a million distinct CDR3 sequences, about two fifths of them singletons. Lactation, pregnancy, uncontrolled infections and other autoimmune diseases were all grounds for excluding patients. V was trimmed by 6 bases and J by 2 bases, leaving 17 bases between them. There are 15 residues in the CDR3. CDR1 SGHDT and CDR2 YYEEEE come from the germline V gene.

The chain combines TRBV5-6 with TRBJ2-5; D possibly corresponds to TRBD1 (7 bases). Sequencing used peripheral blood or thyroid tissue (not recorded which). This clonotype was obtained from an adult man with Graves' hyperthyroidism. CDR3 sequence: CASMAGQGVQETQYF. The CDR3 region has the DNA TGTGCCAGCATGGCGGGGCAGGGGGTACAAGAGACCCAGTACTTC.